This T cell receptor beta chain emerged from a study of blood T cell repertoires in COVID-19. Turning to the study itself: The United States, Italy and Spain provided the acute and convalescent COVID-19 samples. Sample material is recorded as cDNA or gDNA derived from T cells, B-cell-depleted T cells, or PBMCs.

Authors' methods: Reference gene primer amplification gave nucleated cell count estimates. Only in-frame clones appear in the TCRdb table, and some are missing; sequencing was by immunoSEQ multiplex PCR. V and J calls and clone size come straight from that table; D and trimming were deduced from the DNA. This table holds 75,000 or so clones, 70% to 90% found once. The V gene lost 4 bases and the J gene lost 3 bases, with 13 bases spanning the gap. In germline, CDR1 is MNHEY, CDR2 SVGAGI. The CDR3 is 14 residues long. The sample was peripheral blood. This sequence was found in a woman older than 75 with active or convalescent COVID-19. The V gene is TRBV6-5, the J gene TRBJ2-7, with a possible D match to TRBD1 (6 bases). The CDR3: CASSSPGTHYEQYF. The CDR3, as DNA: TGTGCCAGCAGTTCACCCGGGACACACTACGAGCAGTACTTC.